This T cell receptor beta chain was observed in a study of cytomegalovirus exposure and HLA in healthy donors. This clone turned up a few times. Its antigen is undetermined. Other DNA sequences within the sample encode an identical CDR3. CDR3 length: 15 residues. Trimming removed 1 base at V and 7 bases at J, with 16 bases between. Germline CDR1 reads SGHDN; CDR2 reads FVKESK. The PCR made use of 60 Vbeta and 13 Jbeta primers. Clones were sequenced by immunoSEQ multiplex PCR, and TCRdb holds only the in-frame ones, with some missing. The sample holds just over 85,000 clones, about 74% seen once. General study findings and limits: Using a false discovery rate of 0.05, a later analysis showed that roughly 16,000 TCR beta sequences were associated with HLA alleles. A later analysis by the authors found several of the most significant clusters apparently linked to common viral pathogens.

The J gene is TRBJ1-2, the V gene TRBV14; D gene unclear. The specimen was PBMCs. The source is a man between 35 and 55 years old in good health and CMV-seronegative. CDR3 protein: CASSQGPLIQAGYTF. DNA for the CDR3: TGTGCCAGCAGCCAAGGCCCCCTAATCCAGGCTGGCTACACCTTC.